This TCR beta chain is drawn from a study of breast tumors, draining lymph nodes, adjacent tissues. There are 17 residues in the CDR3. The germline V and J ends were trimmed by 3 bases and 0 bases, with 15 bases remaining between them. This clonotype appeared many times. Its antigen is as yet unknown. Using its own MiXCR run on the multiplex PCR reads, TCRdb lists one record per CDR3 protein. The table has fewer than 300,000 distinct CDR3 sequences, 32% seen once; the top ten hold just over 1.4%. Samples came from axillary lymph nodes draining the breast cancer. Overall study results and limits: Data only fit, rather than demonstrated, lymph node origin of most tumor T cells.

Sequences were obtained from axillary lymph node tissue. The rearrangement joins TRBV12-3 or TRBV12-4 to TRBJ1-5, with D tentatively TRBD1 (5 bases). The origin of this receptor is a female donor with breast cancer. Some clones in this sample may be carry-over from other donors' samples. The DNA of the CDR3 is TGTGCCAGCAGTTTCGGGACGGGGAGGGCTAGCAATCAGCCCCAGCATTTT. It translates to CASSFGTGRASNQPQHF.